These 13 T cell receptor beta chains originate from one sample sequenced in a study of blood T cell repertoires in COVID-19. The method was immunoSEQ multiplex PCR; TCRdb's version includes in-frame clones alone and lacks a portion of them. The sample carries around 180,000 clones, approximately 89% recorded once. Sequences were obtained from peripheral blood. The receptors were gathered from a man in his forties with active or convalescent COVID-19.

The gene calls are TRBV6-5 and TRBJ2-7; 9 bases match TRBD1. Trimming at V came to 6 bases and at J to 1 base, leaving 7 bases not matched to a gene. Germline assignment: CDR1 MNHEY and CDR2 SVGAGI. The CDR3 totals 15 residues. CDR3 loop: CASSRGTGRSYEQYF. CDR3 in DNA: TGTGCCAGCAGCAGAGGGACAGGGAGGTCCTACGAGCAGTACTTC.

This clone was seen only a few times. CDR3: CASSQENRGLGETQYF. CDR3 bases: TGCGCCAGCAGCCAAGAAAATAGGGGGCTGGGAGAGACCCAGTACTTC. The chain employs TRBV4-1 and TRBJ2-5; 7 nucleotides agree with TRBD1. The CDR3 spans 16 residues. In germline, CDR1 is MGHRA, CDR2 YSYEKL. Trimming removed 0 bases from V and 4 bases from J; junction bases left unmatched: 8.

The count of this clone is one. The CDR3 sequence: CASSLGFAEAFF. In nucleotides, the CDR3 is TGTGCCAGCAGCTTAGGTTTCGCTGAAGCTTTCTTT. This rearrangement joins TRBV7-9 to TRBJ1-1; no firm D call. CDR3 length equals 12 residues. V lost 1 base and J 6 bases, leaving 6 bases between the germline ends. Germline values: CDR1 SEHNR, CDR2 FQNEAQ (reference sequence).

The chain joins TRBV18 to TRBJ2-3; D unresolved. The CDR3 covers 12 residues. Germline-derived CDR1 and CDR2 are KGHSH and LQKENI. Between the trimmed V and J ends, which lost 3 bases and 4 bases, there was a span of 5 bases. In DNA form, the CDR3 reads TGTGCCAGCTCACCTGACTCAGATACGCAGTATTTT. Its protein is CASSPDSDTQYF.

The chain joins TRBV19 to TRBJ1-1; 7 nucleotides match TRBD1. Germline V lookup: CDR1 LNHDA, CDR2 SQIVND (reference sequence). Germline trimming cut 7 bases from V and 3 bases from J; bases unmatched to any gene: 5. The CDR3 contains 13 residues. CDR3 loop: CASKPQGYTEAFF. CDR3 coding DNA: TGTGCCAGTAAACCACAGGGGTACACTGAAGCTTTCTTT.

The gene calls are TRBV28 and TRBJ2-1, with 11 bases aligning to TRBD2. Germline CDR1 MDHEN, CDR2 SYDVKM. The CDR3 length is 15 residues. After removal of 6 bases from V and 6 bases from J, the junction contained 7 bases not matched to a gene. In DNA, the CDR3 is TGTGCCAGCAGAACCGGGACTAGCGGCTTCAATGAGCAGTTCTTC. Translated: CASRTGTSGFNEQFF.

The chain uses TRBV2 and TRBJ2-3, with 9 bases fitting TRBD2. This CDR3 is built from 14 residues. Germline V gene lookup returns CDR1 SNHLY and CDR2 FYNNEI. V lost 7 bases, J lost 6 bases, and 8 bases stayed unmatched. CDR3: CASTRAGGGDTQYF. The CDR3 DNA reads TGTGCCAGCACCCGAGCGGGGGGTGGGGATACGCAGTATTTT.

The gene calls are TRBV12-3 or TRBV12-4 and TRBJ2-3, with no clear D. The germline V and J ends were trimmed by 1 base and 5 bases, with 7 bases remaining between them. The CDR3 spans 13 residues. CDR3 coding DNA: TGTGCCAGCAGTTTAGGGGCCCTAGATACGCAGTATTTT. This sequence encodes CASSLGALDTQYF.

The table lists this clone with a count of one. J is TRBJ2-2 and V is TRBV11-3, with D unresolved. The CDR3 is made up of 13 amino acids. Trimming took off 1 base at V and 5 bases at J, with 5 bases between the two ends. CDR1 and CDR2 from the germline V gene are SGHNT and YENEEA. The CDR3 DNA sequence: TGTGCCAGCAGCTTAGGAGGTACCGGGGAGCTGTTTTTT. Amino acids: CASSLGGTGELFF.

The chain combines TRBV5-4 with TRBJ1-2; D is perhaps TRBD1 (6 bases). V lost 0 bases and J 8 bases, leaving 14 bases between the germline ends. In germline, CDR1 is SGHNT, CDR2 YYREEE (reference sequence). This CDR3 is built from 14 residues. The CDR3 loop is CASSLELDRRGYTF. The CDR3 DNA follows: TGTGCCAGCAGCTTGGAACTCGACAGGAGAGGCTACACCTTC.

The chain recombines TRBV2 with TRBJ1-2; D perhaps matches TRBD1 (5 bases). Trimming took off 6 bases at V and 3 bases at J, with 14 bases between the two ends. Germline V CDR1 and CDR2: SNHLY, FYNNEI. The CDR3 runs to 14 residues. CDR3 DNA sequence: TGTGCCAGCAGGGGAGGGGCACCCGACTATGGCTACACCTTC. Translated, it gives CASRGGAPDYGYTF.

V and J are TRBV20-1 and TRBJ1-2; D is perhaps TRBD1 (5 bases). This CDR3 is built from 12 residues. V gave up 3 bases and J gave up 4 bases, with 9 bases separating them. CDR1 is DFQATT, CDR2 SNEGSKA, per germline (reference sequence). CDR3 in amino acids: CSASSGGYGYTF. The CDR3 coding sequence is TGCAGTGCTAGTAGCGGGGGCTATGGCTACACCTTC.

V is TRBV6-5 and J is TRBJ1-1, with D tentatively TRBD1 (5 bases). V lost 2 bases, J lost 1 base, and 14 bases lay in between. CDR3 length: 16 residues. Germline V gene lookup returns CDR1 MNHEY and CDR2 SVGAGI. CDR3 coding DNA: TGTGCCAGCAGTTACGCGACAGTGGGAAGGAACACTGAAGCTTTCTTT. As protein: CASSYATVGRNTEAFF.